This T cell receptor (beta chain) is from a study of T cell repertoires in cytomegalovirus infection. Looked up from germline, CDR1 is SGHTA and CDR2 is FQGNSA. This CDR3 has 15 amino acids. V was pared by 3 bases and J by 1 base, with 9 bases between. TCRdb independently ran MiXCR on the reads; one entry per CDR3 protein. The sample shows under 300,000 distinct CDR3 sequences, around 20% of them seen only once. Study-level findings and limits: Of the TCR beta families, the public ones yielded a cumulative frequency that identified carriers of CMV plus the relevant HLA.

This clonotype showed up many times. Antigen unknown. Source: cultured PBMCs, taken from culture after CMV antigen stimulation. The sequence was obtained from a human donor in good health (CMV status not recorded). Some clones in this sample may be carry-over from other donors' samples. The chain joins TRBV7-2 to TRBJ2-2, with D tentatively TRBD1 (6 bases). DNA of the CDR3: TGTGCCAGCAGCTTCACAGGGTTGAACACCGGGGAGCTGTTTTTT. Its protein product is CASSFTGLNTGELFF.